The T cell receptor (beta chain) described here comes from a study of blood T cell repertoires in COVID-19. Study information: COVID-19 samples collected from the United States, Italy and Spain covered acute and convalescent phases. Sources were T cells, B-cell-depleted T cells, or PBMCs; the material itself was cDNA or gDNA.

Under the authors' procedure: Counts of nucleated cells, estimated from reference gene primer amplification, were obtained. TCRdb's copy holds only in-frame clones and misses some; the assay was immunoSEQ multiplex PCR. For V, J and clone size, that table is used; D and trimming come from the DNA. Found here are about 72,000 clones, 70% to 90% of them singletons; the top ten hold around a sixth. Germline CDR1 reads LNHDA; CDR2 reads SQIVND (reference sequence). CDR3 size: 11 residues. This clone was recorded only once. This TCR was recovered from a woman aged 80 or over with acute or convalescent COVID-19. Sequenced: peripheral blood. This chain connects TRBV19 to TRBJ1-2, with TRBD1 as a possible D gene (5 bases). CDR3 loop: CATGGIDGYTF. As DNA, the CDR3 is TGTGCTACGGGGGGGATCGATGGCTACACCTTC.